These 5 T cell receptor beta chains were all obtained from the same sample, sequenced in a study of cytomegalovirus exposure and HLA in healthy donors. A multiplex PCR was run with 60 Vbeta primers and 13 Jbeta primers. Measured with immunoSEQ multiplex PCR; TCRdb has only the in-frame clones, and not every one. The sample lists 100,000 or so clones; 55% to 65% were seen once. The material sequenced was PBMCs. The source of these receptors is a man aged 25 to 45 in good health and CMV-seropositive.

The chain couples TRBV29-1 to TRBJ1-2; 7 bases line up with TRBD1. Germline V lookup: CDR1 SQVTM, CDR2 ANQGSEA. The CDR3 runs 14 residues. The V and J ends lost 4 bases and 8 bases, in that order; junction bases with no gene match: 13. This CDR3 reads CSVGGDSQNKGYTF. Here the CDR3 DNA reads TGCAGCGTTGGGGGGGACAGCCAGAACAAAGGCTACACCTTC. Together with reference TRBV29-1 and TRBJ1-2, the CDR3 gives the full variable domain: SAVISQKPSRDICQRGTSLTIQCQVDSQVTMMFWYRQQPGQSLTLIATANQGSEATYESGFVIDKFPISRPNLTFSTLTVSNMSPEDSSIYLCSVGGDSQNKGYTFGSGTRLTVV.

The V and J genes are TRBV5-6 and TRBJ1-6, with TRBD1 matching 7 bases. Germline values: CDR1 SGHDT, CDR2 YYEEEE. The CDR3 loop spans 15 amino acids. The V segment lost 4 bases and the J segment 7 bases; nucleotides outside the gene matches: 8. The CDR3 DNA sequence: TGTGCCAGCAGCCCCTGGGACAGAGCAAATTCACCCCTCCACTTT. This translates into CASSPWDRANSPLHF.

This clone has a handful of counts. This chain uses TRBV14 with TRBJ2-1; D call uncertain. Germline CDR1 and CDR2: SGHDN and FVKESK. CDR3 length equals 11 residues. V was clipped by 2 bases and J by 7 bases, with 3 bases between them. The CDR3, as DNA: TGTGCCAGCAGCCAACGGAATGAGCAGTTCTTC. Its protein is CASSQRNEQFF.

V and J are TRBV15 and TRBJ1-2; no clear D. The CDR3 is 13 amino acids. V dropped 1 base and J dropped 8 bases, with 11 bases sitting between them. CDR1 and CDR2 from the germline V gene are LNHNV and YYDKDF (reference sequence). The CDR3 sequence is CATSRGNEEGYTF. Written as DNA, the CDR3 is TGTGCCACCAGCAGAGGCAACGAGGAAGGCTACACCTTC.

The sample holds a few counts of this clone. The V and J genes are TRBV11-2 and TRBJ2-6; D is perhaps TRBD2 (6 bases). This CDR3 has 17 residues. V shed 5 bases and J shed 0 bases, with 14 bases lying between them. CDR1 and CDR2 from the germline V gene are SGHAT and FQNNGV. The CDR3 spells CASSTGTLRSGANVLTF. CDR3 bases: TGTGCCAGCAGCACCGGGACTCTTCGCTCTGGGGCCAACGTCCTGACTTTC.